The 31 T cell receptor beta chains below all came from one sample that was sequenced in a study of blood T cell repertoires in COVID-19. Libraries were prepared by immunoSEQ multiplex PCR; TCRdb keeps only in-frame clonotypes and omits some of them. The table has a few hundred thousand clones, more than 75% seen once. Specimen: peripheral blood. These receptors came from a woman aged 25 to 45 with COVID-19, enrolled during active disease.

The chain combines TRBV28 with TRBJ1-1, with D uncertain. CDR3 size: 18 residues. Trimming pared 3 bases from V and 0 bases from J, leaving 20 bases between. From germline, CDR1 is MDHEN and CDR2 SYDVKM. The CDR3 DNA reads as TGTGCCAGCAGTTTGGAGGGTCAGTCGAATCCGATGAACACTGAAGCTTTCTTT. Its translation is CASSLEGQSNPMNTEAFF.

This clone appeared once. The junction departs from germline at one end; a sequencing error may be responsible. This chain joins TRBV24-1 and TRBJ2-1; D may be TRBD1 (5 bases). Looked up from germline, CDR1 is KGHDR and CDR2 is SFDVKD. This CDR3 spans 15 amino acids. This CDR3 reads CATSDLGDPYNEQFF. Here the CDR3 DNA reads TGTGCCACCAGTGATTTAGGGGATCCTTACAATGAGCAATTCTTC.

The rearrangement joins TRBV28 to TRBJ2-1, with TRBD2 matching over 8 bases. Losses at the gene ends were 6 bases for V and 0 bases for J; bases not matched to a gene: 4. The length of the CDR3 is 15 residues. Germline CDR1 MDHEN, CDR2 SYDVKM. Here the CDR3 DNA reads TGTGCCAGCAGCACAAGCGGGAGCTCCTACAATGAGCAGTTCTTC. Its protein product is CASSTSGSSYNEQFF.

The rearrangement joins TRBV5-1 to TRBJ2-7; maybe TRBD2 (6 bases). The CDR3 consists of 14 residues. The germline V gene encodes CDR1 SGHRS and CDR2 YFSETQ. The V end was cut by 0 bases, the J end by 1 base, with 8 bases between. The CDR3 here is CASSLVAASYEQYF. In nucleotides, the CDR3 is TGCGCCAGCAGCTTGGTAGCGGCTTCCTACGAGCAGTACTTC.

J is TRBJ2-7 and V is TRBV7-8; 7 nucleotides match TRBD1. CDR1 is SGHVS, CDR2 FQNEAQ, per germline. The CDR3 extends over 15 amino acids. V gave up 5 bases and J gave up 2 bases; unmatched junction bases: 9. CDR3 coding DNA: TGTGCCAGCAGCGCCGACAGGGTAGGACCCTACGAGCAGTACTTC. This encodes CASSADRVGPYEQYF.

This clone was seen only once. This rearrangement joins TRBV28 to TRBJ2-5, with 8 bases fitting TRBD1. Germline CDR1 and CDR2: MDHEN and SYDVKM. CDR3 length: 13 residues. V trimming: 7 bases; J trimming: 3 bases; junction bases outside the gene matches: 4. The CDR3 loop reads CASTDRGKETQYF. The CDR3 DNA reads TGTGCCAGCACTGACAGGGGAAAAGAGACCCAGTACTTC.

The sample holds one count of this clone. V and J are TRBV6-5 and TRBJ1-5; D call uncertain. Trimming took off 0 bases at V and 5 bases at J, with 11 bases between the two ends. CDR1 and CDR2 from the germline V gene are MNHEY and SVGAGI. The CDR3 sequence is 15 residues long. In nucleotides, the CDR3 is TGTGCCAGCAGTTACTCGGCCCAGGCCTATCAGCCCCAGCATTTT. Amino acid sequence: CASSYSAQAYQPQHF.

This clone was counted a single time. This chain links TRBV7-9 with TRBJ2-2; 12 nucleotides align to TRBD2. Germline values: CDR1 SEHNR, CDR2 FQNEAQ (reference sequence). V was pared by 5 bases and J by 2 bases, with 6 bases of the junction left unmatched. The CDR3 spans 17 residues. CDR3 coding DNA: TGTGCCAGCAGCCCGACTAGCGGGAGAGTCAACACCGGGGAGCTGTTTTTT. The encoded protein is CASSPTSGRVNTGELFF.

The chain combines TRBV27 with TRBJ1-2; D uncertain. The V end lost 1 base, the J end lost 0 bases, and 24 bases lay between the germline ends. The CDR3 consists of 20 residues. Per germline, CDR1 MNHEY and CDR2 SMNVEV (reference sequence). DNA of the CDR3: TGTGCCAGCAGTTTATTTTCCCCTTCCTCTTTGGGCAGTACTAACTATGGCTACACCTTC. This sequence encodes CASSLFSPSSLGSTNYGYTF.

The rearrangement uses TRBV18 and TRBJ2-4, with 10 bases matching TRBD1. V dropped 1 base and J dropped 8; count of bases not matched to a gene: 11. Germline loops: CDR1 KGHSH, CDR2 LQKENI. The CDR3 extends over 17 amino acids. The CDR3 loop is CASSPQRQGALIDIQYF. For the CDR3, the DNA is TGTGCCAGCTCACCACAAAGACAGGGGGCATTGATAGACATTCAGTACTTC.

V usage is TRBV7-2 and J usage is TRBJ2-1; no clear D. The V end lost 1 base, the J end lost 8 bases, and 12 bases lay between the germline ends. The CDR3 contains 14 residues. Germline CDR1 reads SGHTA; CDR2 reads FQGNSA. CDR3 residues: CASSLDRWFYEQFF. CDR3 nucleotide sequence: TGTGCCAGCAGCTTAGATCGGTGGTTTTATGAGCAGTTCTTC.

The CDR3 sequence is CASSAGRPGEAFF. The CDR3 DNA follows: TGTGCCAGCAGTGCCGGCAGGCCCGGTGAAGCTTTCTTT. The V and J genes are TRBV2 and TRBJ1-1; D unresolved. CDR1 is SNHLY, CDR2 FYNNEI, per germline. V was trimmed by 4 bases and J by 7 bases, leaving 13 bases between them. CDR3 size: 13 residues.

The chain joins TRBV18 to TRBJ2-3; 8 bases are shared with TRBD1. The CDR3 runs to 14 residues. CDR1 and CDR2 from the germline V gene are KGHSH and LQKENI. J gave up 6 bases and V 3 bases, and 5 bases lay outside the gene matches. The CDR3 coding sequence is TGTGCCAGCTCACCGGGGACAGGCGGCGATACGCAGTATTTT. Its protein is CASSPGTGGDTQYF.

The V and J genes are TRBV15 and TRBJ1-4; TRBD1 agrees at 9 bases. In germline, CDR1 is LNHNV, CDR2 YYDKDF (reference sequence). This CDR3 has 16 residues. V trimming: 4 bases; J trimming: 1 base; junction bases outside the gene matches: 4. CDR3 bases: TGTGCCACCAGCAAGGGACAGGGAGTAACTAATGAAAAACTGTTTTTT. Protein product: CATSKGQGVTNEKLFF.

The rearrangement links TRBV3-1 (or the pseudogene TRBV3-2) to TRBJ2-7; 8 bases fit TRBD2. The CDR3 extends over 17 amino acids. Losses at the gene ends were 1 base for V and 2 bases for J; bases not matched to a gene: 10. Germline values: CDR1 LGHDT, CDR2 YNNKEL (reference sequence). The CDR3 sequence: CASSQGSLAGRAYEQYF. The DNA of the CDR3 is TGTGCCAGCAGCCAAGGGTCTCTAGCGGGTCGAGCCTACGAGCAGTACTTC.

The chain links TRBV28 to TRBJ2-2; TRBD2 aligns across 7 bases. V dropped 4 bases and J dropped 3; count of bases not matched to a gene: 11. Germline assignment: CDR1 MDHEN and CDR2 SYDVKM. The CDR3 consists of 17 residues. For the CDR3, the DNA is TGTGCCAGCAGTTCCCCCCCGGGGGAGGGCTACACCGGGGAGCTGTTTTTT. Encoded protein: CASSSPPGEGYTGELFF.

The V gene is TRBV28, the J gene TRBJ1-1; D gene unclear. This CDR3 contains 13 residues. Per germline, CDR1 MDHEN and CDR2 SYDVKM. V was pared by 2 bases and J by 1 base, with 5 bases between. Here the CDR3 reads CASSLPENTEAFF. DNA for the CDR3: TGTGCCAGCAGTTTACCAGAGAACACTGAAGCTTTCTTT.

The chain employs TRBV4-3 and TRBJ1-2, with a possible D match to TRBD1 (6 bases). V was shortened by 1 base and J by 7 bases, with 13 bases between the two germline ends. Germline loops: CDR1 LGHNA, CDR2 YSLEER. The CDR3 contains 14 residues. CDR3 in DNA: TGCGCCAGCAGCCAAGGACAACAGGGCTCTGGCTACACCTTC. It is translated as CASSQGQQGSGYTF.

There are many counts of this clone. CDR3 residues: CAIGGRTDTQYF. CDR3 in DNA: TGTGCCATCGGAGGGCGCACAGATACGCAGTATTTT. The genes are TRBV10-3 and TRBJ2-3; D may be TRBD2 (6 bases). Germline assignment: CDR1 ENHRY and CDR2 SYGVKD. The CDR3 is made up of 12 amino acids. V dropped 8 bases and J dropped 1 base, with 7 bases sitting between them.

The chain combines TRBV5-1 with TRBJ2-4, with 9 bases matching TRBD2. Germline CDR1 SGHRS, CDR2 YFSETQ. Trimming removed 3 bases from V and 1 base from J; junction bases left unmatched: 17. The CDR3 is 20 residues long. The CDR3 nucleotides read TGCGCCAGCAGCTGGGGCAGGGTAGGGACTAGCTCAGGGGCCAAAAACATTCAGTACTTC. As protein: CASSWGRVGTSSGAKNIQYF.

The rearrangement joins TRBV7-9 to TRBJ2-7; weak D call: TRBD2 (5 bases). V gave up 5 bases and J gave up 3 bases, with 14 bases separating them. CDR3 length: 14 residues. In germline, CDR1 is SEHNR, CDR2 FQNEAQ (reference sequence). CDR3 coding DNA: TGTGCCAGCAGCCCAGCCGGGAACTTCTACGAGCAGTACTTC. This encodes CASSPAGNFYEQYF. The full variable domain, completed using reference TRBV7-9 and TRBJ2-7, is DTGVSQNPRHKITKRGQNVTFRCDPISEHNRLYWYRQTLGQGPEFLTYFQNEAQLEKSRLLSDRFSAERPKGSFSTLEIQRTEQGDSAMYLCASSPAGNFYEQYFGPGTRLTVT.

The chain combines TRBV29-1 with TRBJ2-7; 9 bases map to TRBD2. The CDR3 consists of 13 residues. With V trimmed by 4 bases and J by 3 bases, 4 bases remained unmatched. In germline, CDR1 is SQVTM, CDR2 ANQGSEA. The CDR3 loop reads CSVVMTSGYEQYF. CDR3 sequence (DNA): TGCAGCGTTGTGATGACTAGCGGCTACGAGCAGTACTTC.

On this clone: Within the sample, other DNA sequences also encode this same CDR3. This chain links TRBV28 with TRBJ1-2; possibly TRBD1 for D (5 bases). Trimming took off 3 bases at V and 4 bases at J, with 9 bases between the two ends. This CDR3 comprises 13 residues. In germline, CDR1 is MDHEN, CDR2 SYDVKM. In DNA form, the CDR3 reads TGTGCCAGCAGTTTTCGGGGGGGCTATGGCTACACCTTC. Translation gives CASSFRGGYGYTF.

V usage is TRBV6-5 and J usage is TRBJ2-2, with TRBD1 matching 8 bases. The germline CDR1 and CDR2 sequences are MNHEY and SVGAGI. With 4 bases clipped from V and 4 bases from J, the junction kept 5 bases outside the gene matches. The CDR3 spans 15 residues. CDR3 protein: CASSFGTGGTGELFF. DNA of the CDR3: TGTGCCAGCAGTTTCGGGACAGGAGGCACCGGGGAGCTGTTTTTT.

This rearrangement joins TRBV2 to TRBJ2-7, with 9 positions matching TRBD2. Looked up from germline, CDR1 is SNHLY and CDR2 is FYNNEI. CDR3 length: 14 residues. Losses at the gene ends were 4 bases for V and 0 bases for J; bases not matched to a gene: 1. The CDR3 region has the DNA TGTGCCAGCAGTGTTAGCGGGAGCTCCTACGAGCAGTACTTC. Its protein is CASSVSGSSYEQYF.

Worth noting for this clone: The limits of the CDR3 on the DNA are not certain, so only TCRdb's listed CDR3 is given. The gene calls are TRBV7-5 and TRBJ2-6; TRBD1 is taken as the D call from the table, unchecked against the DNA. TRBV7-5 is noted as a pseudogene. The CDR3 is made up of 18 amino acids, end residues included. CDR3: CVRSLVGSGASGANVLTF.

CDR3 amino acids: CASSNLGTSGRNYEQYF. The CDR3 bases are TGTGCCAGCAGTAACCTCGGGACTAGCGGGAGGAACTACGAGCAGTACTTC. The chain uses TRBV25-1 and TRBJ2-7; 15 nucleotides agree with TRBD2. The CDR3 has 17 amino acids. Germline lookup yields CDR1 MGHDK and CDR2 SYGVNS. Trimming removed 5 bases from V and 3 bases from J; junction bases left unmatched: 8.

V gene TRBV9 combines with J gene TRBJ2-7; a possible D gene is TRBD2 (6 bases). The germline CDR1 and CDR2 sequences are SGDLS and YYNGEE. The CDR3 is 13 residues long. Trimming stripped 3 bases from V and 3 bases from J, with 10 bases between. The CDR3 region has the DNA TGTGCCAGCAGCGCAAGTAGCGGCTACGAGCAGTACTTC. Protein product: CASSASSGYEQYF.

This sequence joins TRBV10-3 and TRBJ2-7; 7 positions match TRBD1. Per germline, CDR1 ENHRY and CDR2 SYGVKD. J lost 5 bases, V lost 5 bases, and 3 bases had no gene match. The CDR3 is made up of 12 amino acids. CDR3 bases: TGTGCCATCAGTCAGCAGGGGGACGAGCAGTACTTC. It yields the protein CAISQQGDEQYF.

The DNA for the CDR3 is TGTGCCATCAGTAAACGGGGGGGCACACACAATGAGCAGTTCTTC. It is translated as CAISKRGGTHNEQFF. V gene TRBV10-3 combines with J gene TRBJ2-1; 8 bases are shared with TRBD2. Germline V gene lookup returns CDR1 ENHRY and CDR2 SYGVKD. Trimming took 5 bases from V and 5 from J; bases not matched to a gene: 8. CDR3 length: 15 residues.

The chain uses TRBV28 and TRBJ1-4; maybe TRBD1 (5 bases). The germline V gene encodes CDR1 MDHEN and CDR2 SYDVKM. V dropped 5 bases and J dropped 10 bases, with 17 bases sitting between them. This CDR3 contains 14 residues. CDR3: CASSPTVPQGKLFF. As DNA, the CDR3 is TGTGCCAGCAGTCCAACGGTCCCCCAGGGAAAACTGTTTTTT.